This entry is about one T cell receptor (beta chain). Its antigen remains unknown. The sample is drawn from a study of regulatory T cells in long-lasting Graves disease. Findings of the study overall: It was in persistent disease that TRBV28, TRBJ1-2 and TRBJ2-5 were favored.

Trimming pared 3 bases from V and 11 bases from J, leaving 22 bases between. Per the germline V gene, CDR1 is SEHNR and CDR2 is FQNEAQ (reference sequence). The CDR3 has 15 residues. The TCR beta library used iRepertoire HTBI primers with Arm-PCR amplification of CDR3. TCRdb recomputed calls from the multiplex PCR reads with MiXCR, one row per CDR3 protein. The sample consists of under 500,000 distinct CDR3 sequences, about 20% of them appearing once. The sample's time point: persistent/refractory GD, antithyroid drugs over 5 years with positive TRAb. PBMC RNA served as the TCR library source. The material sequenced was peripheral blood mononuclear cells (PBMCs), taken when the disease was refractory, from a patient treated with antithyroid drugs. The source of this sequence is a female donor with Graves disease. J is TRBJ1-2 and V is TRBV7-9, with a weak D call TRBD1 (6 bases). The CDR3 region is CASSFPSGGERGYTF. CDR3 nucleotide sequence: TGTGCCAGCAGCTTTCCTTCGGGGGGCGAGAGGGGATACACCTTC.